These 2 T cell receptor beta chains were all obtained from the same sample, sequenced in a study of CD8+CD57+ T cells in acquired aplastic anemia. TCR beta VDJ and CDR3 profiles were obtained from a genomic DNA template. A single record per CDR3 protein comes from TCRdb applying MiXCR to the reads. The profile shows 250,000 to 300,000 distinct CDR3 sequences, 45% to 65% of them singletons. Specimen: sorted CD4+, CD8+, or CD8+CD57+ T cells (not recorded which) from PBMCs. The receptor source for this set is a human donor with severe aplastic anemia or a healthy control (not recorded which).

This chain links TRBV15 with TRBJ1-1; possible D gene TRBD1, 5 bases. The germline V gene has CDR1 LNHNV and CDR2 YYDKDF (reference sequence). The CDR3 is 13 amino acids. V lost 7 bases, J lost 1 base, and 10 bases lay in between. DNA of the CDR3: TGTGCCACCACCCGGGACGCGAACACTGAAGCTTTCTTT. This translates into CATTRDANTEAFF.

This clonotype was counted a single time. This sequence joins TRBV6-2 or TRBV6-3 and TRBJ1-2, with D uncertain. The CDR3 is 15 residues long. Between the trimmed V and J ends, which lost 0 bases and 4 bases, there was a span of 12 bases. CDR1 MNHEY and CDR2 SVGEGT come from the germline V gene. The CDR3 region is CASSYSNLRLYGYTF. The CDR3 DNA sequence: TGTGCCAGCAGTTACTCGAACCTAAGGCTCTATGGCTACACCTTC.